This T cell receptor beta chain was found in a study of cytomegalovirus exposure and HLA in healthy donors. At the level of the study: The 110 or so validation repertoires used the same platform as the 666 first-cohort repertoires, a later analysis reported.

This CDR3 spans 14 amino acids. V lost 6 bases to trimming and J lost 3 bases, with 15 bases between them. Germline CDR1 and CDR2: MNHNY and SVGAGI (reference sequence). As to this clone: The antigen is undetermined.

Some clones are missing from TCRdb's copy, which holds only in-frame ones; the method was immunoSEQ multiplex PCR. The table has around 70,000 clones, approximately 93% seen once. Points from the study as a whole: CMV antigen specificity was confirmed in vitro for three CMV-associated chains. Listed as cytomegalovirus-associated were over 150 TCR beta chains. It was found in a later analysis that first-cohort TCR clusters tended to co-occur in the approximately 130 validation repertoires.

Specimen: PBMCs. The receptor was isolated from a man aged 18-30 years in good health and CMV-seropositive. The chain is built from TRBV6-6 and TRBJ2-7; D call uncertain. The CDR3, as DNA: TGTGCCAGCAGGCGAACGCAGGAAATCTACGAGCAGTACTTC. It yields the protein CASRRTQEIYEQYF.